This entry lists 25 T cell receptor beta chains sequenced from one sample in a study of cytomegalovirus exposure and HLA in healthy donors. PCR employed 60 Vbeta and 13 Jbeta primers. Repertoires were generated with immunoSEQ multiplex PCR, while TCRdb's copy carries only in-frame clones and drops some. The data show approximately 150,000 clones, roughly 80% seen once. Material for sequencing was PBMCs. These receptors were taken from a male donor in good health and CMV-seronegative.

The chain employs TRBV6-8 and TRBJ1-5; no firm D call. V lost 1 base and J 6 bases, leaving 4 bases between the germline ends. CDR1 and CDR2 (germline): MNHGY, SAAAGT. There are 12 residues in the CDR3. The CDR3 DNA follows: TGTGCCAGCAGTTACTTCGGTCAGCCCCAGCATTTT. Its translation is CASSYFGQPQHF.

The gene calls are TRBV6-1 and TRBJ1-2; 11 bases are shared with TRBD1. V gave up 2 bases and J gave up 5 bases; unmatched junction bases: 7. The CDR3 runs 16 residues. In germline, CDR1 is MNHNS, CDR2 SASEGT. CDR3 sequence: CASSEPGTGGRYGYTF. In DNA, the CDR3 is TGTGCCAGCAGTGAACCAGGGACAGGGGGTCGGTATGGCTACACCTTC.

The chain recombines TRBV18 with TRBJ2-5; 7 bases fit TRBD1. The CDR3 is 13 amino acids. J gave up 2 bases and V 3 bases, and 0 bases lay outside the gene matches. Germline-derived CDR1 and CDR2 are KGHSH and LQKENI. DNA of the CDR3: TGTGCCAGCTCACCGGGACAGCAAGAGACCCAGTACTTC. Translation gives CASSPGQQETQYF.

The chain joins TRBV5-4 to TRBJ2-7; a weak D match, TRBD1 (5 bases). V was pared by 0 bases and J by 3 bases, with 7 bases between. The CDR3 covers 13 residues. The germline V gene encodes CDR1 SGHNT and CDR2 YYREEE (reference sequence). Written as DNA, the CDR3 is TGTGCCAGCAGCTTGGGTACAGGCTACGAGCAGTACTTC. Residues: CASSLGTGYEQYF.

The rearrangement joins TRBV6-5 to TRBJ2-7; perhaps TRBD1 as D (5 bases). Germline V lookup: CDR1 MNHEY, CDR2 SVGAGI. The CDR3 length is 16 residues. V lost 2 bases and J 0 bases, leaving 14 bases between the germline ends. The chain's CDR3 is CASSYAETASSYEQYF. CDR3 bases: TGTGCCAGCAGTTACGCCGAGACAGCGTCCTCCTACGAGCAGTACTTC.

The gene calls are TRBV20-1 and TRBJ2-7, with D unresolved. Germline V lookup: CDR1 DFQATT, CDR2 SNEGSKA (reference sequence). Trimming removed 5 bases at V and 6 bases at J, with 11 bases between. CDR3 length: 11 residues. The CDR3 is CSADTKREQYF. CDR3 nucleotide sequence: TGCAGTGCTGATACCAAGCGCGAGCAGTACTTC.

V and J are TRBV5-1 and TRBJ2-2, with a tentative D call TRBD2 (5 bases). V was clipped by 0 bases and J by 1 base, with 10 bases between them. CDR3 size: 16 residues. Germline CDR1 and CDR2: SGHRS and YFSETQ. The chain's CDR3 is CASSLGEEVNTGELFF. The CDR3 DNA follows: TGCGCCAGCAGCTTGGGAGAGGAGGTGAACACCGGGGAGCTGTTTTTT.

The chain's CDR3 is CASKGDEKLFF. CDR3 in DNA: TGTGCCAGTAAAGGAGATGAAAAACTGTTTTTT. The V call is TRBV19, the J call TRBJ1-4, with D uncertain. Looked up from germline, CDR1 is LNHDA and CDR2 is SQIVND (reference sequence). The CDR3 has 11 amino acids. Trimming cost V 7 bases and J 6 bases, with 6 bases left between them.

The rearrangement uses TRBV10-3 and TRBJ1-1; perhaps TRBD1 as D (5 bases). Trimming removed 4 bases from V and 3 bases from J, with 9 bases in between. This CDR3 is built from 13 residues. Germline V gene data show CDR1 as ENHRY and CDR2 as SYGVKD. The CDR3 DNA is TGTGCCATCAGTGGGGGAGGGGACACTGAAGCTTTCTTT. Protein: CAISGGGDTEAFF.

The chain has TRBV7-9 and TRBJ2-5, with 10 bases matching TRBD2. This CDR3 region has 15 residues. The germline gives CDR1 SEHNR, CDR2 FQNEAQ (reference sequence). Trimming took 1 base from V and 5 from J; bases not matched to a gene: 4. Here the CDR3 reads CASSLGTSGPETQYF. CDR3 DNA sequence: TGTGCCAGCAGCTTAGGGACTAGCGGCCCCGAGACCCAGTACTTC.

The CDR3 reads CASSHPDGRNTEAFF. The CDR3 DNA follows: TGCGCCAGCAGCCACCCGGACGGGAGGAACACTGAAGCTTTCTTT. The chain couples TRBV4-1 to TRBJ1-1; D not resolved. CDR3 length equals 15 residues. V lost 3 bases to trimming and J lost 1 base, with 12 bases between them. In germline, CDR1 is MGHRA, CDR2 YSYEKL.

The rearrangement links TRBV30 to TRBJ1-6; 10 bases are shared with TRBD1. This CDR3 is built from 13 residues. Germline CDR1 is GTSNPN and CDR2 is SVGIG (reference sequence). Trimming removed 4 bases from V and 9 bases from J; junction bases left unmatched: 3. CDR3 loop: CAWKGQGSSPLHF. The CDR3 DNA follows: TGTGCCTGGAAGGGACAGGGGTCTTCACCCCTCCACTTT.

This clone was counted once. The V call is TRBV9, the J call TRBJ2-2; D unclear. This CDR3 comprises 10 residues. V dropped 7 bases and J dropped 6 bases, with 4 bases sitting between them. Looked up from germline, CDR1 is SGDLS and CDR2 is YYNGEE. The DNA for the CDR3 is TGTGCCAGCGGCCCCGGGGAGCTGTTTTTT. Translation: CASGPGELFF. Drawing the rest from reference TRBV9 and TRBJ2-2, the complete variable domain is DSGVTQTPKHLITATGQRVTLRCSPRSGDLSVYWYQQSLDQGLQFLIQYYNGEERAKGNILERFSAQQFPDLHSELNLSSLELGDSALYFCASGPGELFFGEGSRLTVL.

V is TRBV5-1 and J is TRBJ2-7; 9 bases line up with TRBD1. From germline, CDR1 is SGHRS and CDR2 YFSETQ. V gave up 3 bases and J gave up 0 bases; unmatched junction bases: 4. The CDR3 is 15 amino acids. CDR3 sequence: CASSSGTGFSYEQYF. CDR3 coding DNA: TGCGCCAGCAGCTCCGGGACAGGGTTCTCCTACGAGCAGTACTTC.

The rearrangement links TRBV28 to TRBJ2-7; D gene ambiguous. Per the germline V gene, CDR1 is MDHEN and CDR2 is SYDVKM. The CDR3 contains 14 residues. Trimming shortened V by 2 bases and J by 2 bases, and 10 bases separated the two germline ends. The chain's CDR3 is CASSLSHSPYEQYF. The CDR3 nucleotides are TGTGCCAGCAGTTTAAGTCACAGTCCCTACGAGCAGTACTTC.

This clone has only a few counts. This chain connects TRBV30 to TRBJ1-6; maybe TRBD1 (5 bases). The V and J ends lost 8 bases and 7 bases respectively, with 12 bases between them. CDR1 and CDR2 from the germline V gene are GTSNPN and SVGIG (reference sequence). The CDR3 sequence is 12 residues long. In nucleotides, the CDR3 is TGTGCCCCCTGGGGGGGGAATTCACCCCTCCACTTT. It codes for CAPWGGNSPLHF.

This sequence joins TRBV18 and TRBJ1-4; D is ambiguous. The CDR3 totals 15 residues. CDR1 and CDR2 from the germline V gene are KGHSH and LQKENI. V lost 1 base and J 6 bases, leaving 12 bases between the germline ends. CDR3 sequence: CASSPLGPEDEKLFF. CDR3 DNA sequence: TGTGCCAGCTCACCACTTGGCCCGGAGGATGAAAAACTGTTTTTT.

DNA for the CDR3: TGTGCCAGCAGCTTTACAGGGGCCGGGGAGCTGTTTTTT. This gives the protein CASSFTGAGELFF. The chain links TRBV5-4 to TRBJ2-2; 7 nucleotides line up with TRBD1. CDR1 is SGHNT, CDR2 YYREEE, per germline (reference sequence). The ends lost 2 bases at V and 6 bases at J; junction bases unmatched: 1. CDR3 size: 13 residues.

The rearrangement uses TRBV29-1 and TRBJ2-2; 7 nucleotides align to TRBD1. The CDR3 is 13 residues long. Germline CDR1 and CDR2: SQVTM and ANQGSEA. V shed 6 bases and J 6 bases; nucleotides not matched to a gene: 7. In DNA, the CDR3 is TGCAGCGTCCTGAGAACAGGGGCCGGGGAGCTGTTTTTT. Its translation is CSVLRTGAGELFF.

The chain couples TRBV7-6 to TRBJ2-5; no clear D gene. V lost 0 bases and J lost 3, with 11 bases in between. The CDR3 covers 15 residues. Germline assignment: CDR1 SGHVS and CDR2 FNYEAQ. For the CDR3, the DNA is TGTGCCAGCAGCTTAGCGATGGGCCCAGAAGAGACCCAGTACTTC. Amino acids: CASSLAMGPEETQYF.

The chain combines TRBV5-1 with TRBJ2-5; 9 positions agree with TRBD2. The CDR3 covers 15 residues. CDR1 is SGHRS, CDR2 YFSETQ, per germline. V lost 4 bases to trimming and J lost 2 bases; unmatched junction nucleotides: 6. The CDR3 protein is CASSPPGLAQETQYF. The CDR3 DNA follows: TGCGCCAGCAGCCCACCGGGACTAGCTCAAGAGACCCAGTACTTC.

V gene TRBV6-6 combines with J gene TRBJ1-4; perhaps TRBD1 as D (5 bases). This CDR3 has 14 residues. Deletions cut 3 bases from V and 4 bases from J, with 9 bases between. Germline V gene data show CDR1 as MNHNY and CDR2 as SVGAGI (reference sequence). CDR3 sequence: CASSYGTYNEKLFF. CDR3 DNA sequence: TGTGCCAGCAGTTATGGGACTTATAATGAAAAACTGTTTTTT.

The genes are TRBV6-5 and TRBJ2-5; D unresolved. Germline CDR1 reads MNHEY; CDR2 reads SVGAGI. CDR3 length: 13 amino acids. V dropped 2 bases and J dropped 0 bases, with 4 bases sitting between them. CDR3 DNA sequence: TGTGCCAGCAGTTACCAGTACCAAGAGACCCAGTACTTC. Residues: CASSYQYQETQYF.

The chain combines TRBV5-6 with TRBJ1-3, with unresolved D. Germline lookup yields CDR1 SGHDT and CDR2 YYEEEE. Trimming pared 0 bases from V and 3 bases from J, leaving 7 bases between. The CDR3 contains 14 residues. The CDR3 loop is CASSLGARGNTIYF. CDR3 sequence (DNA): TGTGCCAGCAGCTTGGGGGCCCGTGGAAACACCATATATTTT.

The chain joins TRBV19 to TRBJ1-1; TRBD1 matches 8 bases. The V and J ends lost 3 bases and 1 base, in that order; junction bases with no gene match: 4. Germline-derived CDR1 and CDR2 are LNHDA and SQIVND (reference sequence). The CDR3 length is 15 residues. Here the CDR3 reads CASSIGGQGNTEAFF. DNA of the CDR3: TGTGCCAGTAGTATTGGAGGACAGGGGAACACTGAAGCTTTCTTT.